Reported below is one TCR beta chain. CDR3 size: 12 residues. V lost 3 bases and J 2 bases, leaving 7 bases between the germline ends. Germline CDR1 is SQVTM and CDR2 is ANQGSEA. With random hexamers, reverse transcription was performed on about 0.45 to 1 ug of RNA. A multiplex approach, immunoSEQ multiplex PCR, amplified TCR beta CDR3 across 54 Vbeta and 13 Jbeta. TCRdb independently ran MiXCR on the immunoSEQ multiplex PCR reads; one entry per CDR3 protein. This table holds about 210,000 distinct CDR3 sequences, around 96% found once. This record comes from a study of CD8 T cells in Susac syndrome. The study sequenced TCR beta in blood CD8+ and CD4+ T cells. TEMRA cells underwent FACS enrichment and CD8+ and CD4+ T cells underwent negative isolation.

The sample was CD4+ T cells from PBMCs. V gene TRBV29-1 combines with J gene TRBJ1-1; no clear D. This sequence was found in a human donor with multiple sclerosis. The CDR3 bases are TGCAGCGTTGAGGTAGCCAACACTGAAGCTTTCTTT. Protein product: CSVEVANTEAFF.